This TCR beta chain was sequenced during a study of T cell responses to AZD1222 COVID-19 vaccine. Study details: Samples with a second dose at about 4 or about 12 weeks were pooled together. General study results and limits: It was only after the peak T cell response that any repertoires were sampled. Two AZD1222 administrations were followed by greater Spike-specific TCR breadth and depth.

Only one count was recorded for this clone. As yet, its antigen is unknown. Losses at the gene ends were 3 bases for V and 10 bases for J; bases not matched to a gene: 7. The CDR3 extends over 15 amino acids. Germline values: CDR1 LNHDA, CDR2 SQIVND (reference sequence). Assay: immunoSEQ multiplex PCR; the TCRdb copy retains only in-frame clones and omits some. This sample has about 120,000 clones; around 85% occur once, and the top ten carry around 4.6%. The TCR originated in an adult in good health. This sequence joins TRBV19 and TRBJ2-1, with TRBD2 matching over 12 bases. Sequencing used peripheral blood, obtained on day 0 of AZD1222 vaccination. CDR3 sequence reads: CASSMRGLAGGEQFF. Written as DNA, the CDR3 is TGTGCCAGTAGTATGAGGGGACTAGCGGGCGGCGAGCAGTTCTTC.